This T cell receptor beta chain was identified in a study of blood T cells in healthy people across ages. This clonotype was seen a handful of times. The antigen is unknown. The junction had 6 bases not matched to a gene; V was cut back by 3 bases and J by 5 bases. CDR1 SGHRS and CDR2 YFSETQ come from the germline V gene. This CDR3 spans 14 amino acids. Whole-study results and caveats: Estimates of total diversity, which came from one million sequenced T cells, were considered to be underestimates.

The authors ran a second PCR of about 6 to 11 cycles using a sample-barcoded 5' primer and a J-beta primer mix. From the 5' RACE reads, TCRdb called clonotypes with MiXCR, one entry per CDR3 protein. The sample consists of approximately 1,700,000 distinct CDR3 sequences, about 39% of them appearing once. The study isolated at least 7 million PBMCs from each sample. The rearrangement links TRBV5-1 to TRBJ2-3; 7 bases match TRBD2. This receptor was identified in a human donor in good health. Material for sequencing was blood. CDR3 in DNA: TGCGCCAGCAGCTCCGGGAGGTTTCAAGATACGCAGTATTTT. It codes for CASSSGRFQDTQYF.